The 13 T cell receptor beta chains presented below share a single source sample, sequenced in a study of T cells in localized non-small cell lung cancer. Clones were sequenced by immunoSEQ multiplex PCR, and TCRdb holds only the in-frame ones, with some missing. This sample carries approximately 24,000 clones, about 85% of them seen once, and the ten largest clones take 8.5% to 10%. The sequenced sample was peripheral blood, obtained before any cancer treatment. The receptors were gathered from a man between 35 and 75 years old with stage III squamous cell lung carcinoma.

CDR3 loop: CAWEGRNSPLHF. The DNA of the CDR3 is TGTGCCTGGGAGGGTCGGAATTCACCCCTCCACTTT. The chain recombines TRBV30 with TRBJ1-6; D is uncertain. The CDR3 spans 12 residues. V was trimmed by 5 bases and J by 7 bases, leaving 9 bases between them. The germline CDR1 and CDR2 sequences are GTSNPN and SVGIG (reference sequence).

J is TRBJ2-3 and V is TRBV7-2; the D is unclear. Deletions cut 2 bases from V and 5 bases from J, with 11 bases between. CDR1 and CDR2 from the germline V gene are SGHTA and FQGNSA. CDR3 size: 14 residues. The CDR3 protein is CASSLREGKDTQYF. CDR3 DNA sequence: TGTGCCAGCAGCTTAAGGGAAGGGAAAGATACGCAGTATTTT.

J is TRBJ1-1 and V is TRBV6-5, with no clear D. V gave up 2 bases and J gave up 7 bases, with 8 bases separating them. The germline V gene has CDR1 MNHEY and CDR2 SVGAGI. The CDR3 runs 12 residues. In DNA form, the CDR3 reads TGTGCCAGCAGTTACGGGCGGAGTGAAGCTTTCTTT. Translating it yields CASSYGRSEAFF.

The V gene is TRBV6-5, the J gene TRBJ2-3; unclear D gene. The CDR3 spans 13 residues. The germline V gene encodes CDR1 MNHEY and CDR2 SVGAGI. V was pared by 7 bases and J by 2 bases, with 10 bases between. The CDR3, as DNA: TGTGCCAGCAAACCTGAATTCACAGATACGCAGTATTTT. Protein sequence: CASKPEFTDTQYF.

The chain is built from TRBV11-3 and TRBJ2-3; 9 nucleotides line up with TRBD2. V trimming: 5 bases; J trimming: 4 bases; junction bases outside the gene matches: 7. This CDR3 region has 15 residues. Looked up from germline, CDR1 is SGHNT and CDR2 is YENEEA. The CDR3 loop reads CASSLGTSIADTQYF. The CDR3 region has the DNA TGTGCCAGCAGCCTCGGGACTAGCATCGCAGATACGCAGTATTTT.

The rearrangement links TRBV7-8 to TRBJ1-2; possibly TRBD1 for D (5 bases). Germline V gene lookup returns CDR1 SGHVS and CDR2 FQNEAQ. V was trimmed by 5 bases and J by 8 bases, leaving 18 bases between them. The CDR3 sequence is 14 residues long. The DNA of the CDR3 is TGTGCCAGCAGCGCACTCAGGGTTACAGGCGGCTACACCTTC. Translating gives CASSALRVTGGYTF. Full variable domain (remainder filled in from reference TRBV7-8 and TRBJ1-2): GAGVSQSPRYKVAKRGQDVALRCDPISGHVSLFWYQQALGQGPEFLTYFQNEAQLDKSGLPSDRFFAERPEGSVSTLKIQRTQQEDSAVYLCASSALRVTGGYTFGSGTRLTVV.

This chain connects TRBV28 to TRBJ2-2; TRBD1 or TRBD2 may be the D gene (6 bases each). The V and J ends lost 6 bases and 0 bases respectively, with 14 bases between them. The CDR3 loop spans 16 amino acids. Germline CDR1 is MDHEN and CDR2 is SYDVKM. This CDR3 is CASRPTRTANTGELFF. CDR3 sequence (DNA): TGTGCCAGCAGACCGACTAGGACAGCGAACACCGGGGAGCTGTTTTTT.

The rearrangement links TRBV30 to TRBJ1-6; D gene unclear. CDR3 size: 12 residues. Germline V gives CDR1 GTSNPN, CDR2 SVGIG (reference sequence). V gave up 3 bases and J gave up 8 bases, with 8 bases separating them. DNA of the CDR3: TGTGCCTGGAGCCAACTGGATTCACCCCTCCACTTT. This sequence encodes CAWSQLDSPLHF.

The chain joins TRBV15 to TRBJ2-2; D unclear. Trimming removed 1 base at V and 9 bases at J, with 12 bases between. The CDR3 has 14 amino acids. CDR1 LNHNV and CDR2 YYDKDF come from the germline V gene (reference sequence). CDR3 amino acids: CATSRGTGSRELFF. The CDR3, as DNA: TGTGCCACCAGCAGAGGGACGGGCTCTAGGGAGCTGTTTTTT.

The chain carries TRBV5-1 and TRBJ1-1; 8 bases fit TRBD1. There are 15 residues in the CDR3. Germline V gene sequence: CDR1 SGHRS, CDR2 YFSETQ. V trimming: 5 bases; J trimming: 1 base; junction bases outside the gene matches: 7. CDR3 protein: CASRLKDRGNTEAFF. Here the CDR3 DNA reads TGCGCCAGCAGGTTAAAAGACAGGGGGAACACTGAAGCTTTCTTT.

The rearrangement links TRBV5-6 to TRBJ2-1; D gene uncertain. Germline CDR1 is SGHDT and CDR2 is YYEEEE. This CDR3 has 12 amino acids. Trimming shortened V by 3 bases and J by 9 bases, and 10 bases separated the two germline ends. CDR3 residues: CASSYIDGEQFF. The DNA of the CDR3 is TGTGCCAGCAGCTATATCGATGGTGAGCAGTTCTTC.

The chain couples TRBV6-1 to TRBJ2-3, with a tentative D call TRBD1 (6 bases). The germline gives CDR1 MNHNS, CDR2 SASEGT. V lost 7 bases and J lost 7, with 12 bases in between. The CDR3 spans 12 residues. CDR3 nucleotide sequence: TGTGCCAGCATAGGACAGCCCAATACGCAGTATTTT. It specifies CASIGQPNTQYF.

V gene TRBV7-2 combines with J gene TRBJ2-5; D is undetermined. There are 13 residues in the CDR3. The V end lost 3 bases, the J end lost 5 bases, and 10 bases lay between the germline ends. The germline gives CDR1 SGHTA, CDR2 FQGNSA. CDR3 region: CASSFGMGETQYF. The CDR3 coding sequence is TGTGCCAGCAGCTTTGGGATGGGCGAGACCCAGTACTTC. Based on the CDR3 plus reference TRBV7-2 and TRBJ2-5, the full variable domain is GAGVSQSPSNKVTEKGKDVELRCDPISGHTALYWYRQSLGQGLEFLIYFQGNSAPDKSGLPSDRFSAERTGGSVSTLTIQRTQQEDSAVYLCASSFGMGETQYFGPGTRLLVL.